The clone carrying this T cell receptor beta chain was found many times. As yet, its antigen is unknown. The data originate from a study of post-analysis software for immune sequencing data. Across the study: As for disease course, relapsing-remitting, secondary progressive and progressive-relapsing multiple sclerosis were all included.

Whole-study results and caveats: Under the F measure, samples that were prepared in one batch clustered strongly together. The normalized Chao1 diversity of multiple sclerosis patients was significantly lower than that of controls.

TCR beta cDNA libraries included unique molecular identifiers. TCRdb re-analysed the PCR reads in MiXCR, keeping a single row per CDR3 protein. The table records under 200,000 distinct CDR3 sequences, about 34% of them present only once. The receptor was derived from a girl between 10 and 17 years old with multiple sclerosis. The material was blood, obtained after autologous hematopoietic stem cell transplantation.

CDR3 loop: CASSQDRGSGANVLTF. As DNA, the CDR3 is TGCGCCAGCAGCCAAGATCGGGGCTCTGGGGCCAACGTCCTGACTTTC. The chain carries TRBV4-3 and TRBJ2-6; D is possibly TRBD2 (5 bases). Germline V CDR1 and CDR2: LGHNA, YSLEER. V was cut by 0 bases and J by 0 bases, with 6 bases left in between. The CDR3 extends over 16 amino acids.